The sequence of this T cell receptor beta chain was determined in a study of shared clonotypes between healthy human individuals. Some clones are missing from TCRdb's copy, which holds only in-frame ones; the method was immunoSEQ multiplex PCR. The sample records millions of clones, 90% to 95% being singletons. This CDR3 has 12 amino acids. CDR1 is SGHTA, CDR2 FQGNSA, per germline. Trimming removed 1 base at V and 2 bases at J, with 3 bases between. A note on this clone: Other DNA variants within this sample encode the same CDR3.

The V gene is TRBV7-2, the J gene TRBJ2-7, with D uncertain. The sequence was collected from a man younger than 30 in good health. Sequenced input: naive CD4+ T cells sorted from blood. The sample's subset: CD45RA+ positively selected. The CDR3 loop is CASSLGAYEQYF. The CDR3 nucleotides read TGTGCCAGCAGCTTAGGAGCCTACGAGCAGTACTTC.